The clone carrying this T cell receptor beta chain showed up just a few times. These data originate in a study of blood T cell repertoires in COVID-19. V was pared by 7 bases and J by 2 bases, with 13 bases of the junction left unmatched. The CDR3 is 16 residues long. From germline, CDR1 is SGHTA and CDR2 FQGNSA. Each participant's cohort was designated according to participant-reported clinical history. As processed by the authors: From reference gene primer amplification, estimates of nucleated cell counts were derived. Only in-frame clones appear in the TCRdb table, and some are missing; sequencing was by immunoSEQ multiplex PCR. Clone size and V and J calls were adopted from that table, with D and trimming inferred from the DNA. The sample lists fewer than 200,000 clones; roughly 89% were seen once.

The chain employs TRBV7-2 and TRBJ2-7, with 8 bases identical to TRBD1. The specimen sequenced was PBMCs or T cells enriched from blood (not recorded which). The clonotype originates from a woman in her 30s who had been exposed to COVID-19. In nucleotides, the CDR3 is TGTGCCAGCACTACAACTCCGGGACAGGTTCCCTACGAGCAGTACTTC. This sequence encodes CASTTTPGQVPYEQYF.